This is a list of T cell receptor beta chains from one sample in a study of blood T cell repertoires in COVID-19. Profiled with immunoSEQ multiplex PCR; TCRdb holds only in-frame clones, not every one. The sample lists around 67,000 clones, around 87% occurring once. The sequenced material came from peripheral blood. The receptors derive from a man aged 50 or older with active COVID-19. CDR3s include the opening cysteine and the closing phenylalanine or tryptophan. The D gene is left open where the match is weak. Not every row has a clone size; where given, it reads once, few, many or a size class.

j_call,d_call,clone_size,v_call,cdr3_aa,cdr3_nt
TRBJ2-7,TRBD2,NA,TRBV5-5,CASSPGLAGGSYEQYF,TGTGCCAGCAGCCCCGGACTAGCGGGAGGGTCCTACGAGCAGTACTTC
TRBJ1-2,TRBD1,NA,TRBV7-2,CASSSPGQGARSGYTF,TGTGCCAGCAGCTCACCAGGACAGGGGGCGAGGTCCGGCTACACCTTC
TRBJ1-5,NA,once,TRBV18,CASSPGGSRNQPQHF,TGTGCCAGCTCACCTGGGGGGTCAAGAAATCAGCCCCAGCATTTT
TRBJ2-7,NA,NA,TRBV4-1,CASSLGQGYEQYF,TGCGCCAGCAGCCTTGGGCAGGGCTACGAGCAGTACTTC
TRBJ2-2,NA,once,TRBV24-1,CATSDPNGELFF,TGTGCCACCAGTGATCCTAACGGGGAGCTGTTTTTT
TRBJ1-2,NA,few,TRBV7-9,CASSLVEGLSCTF,TGTGCCAGCAGCTTAGTGGAGGGGCTGTCTTGCACCTTC
TRBJ2-5,TRBD2,NA,TRBV11-2,CASSLGVSGGRFLETQYF,TGTGCCAGCAGCTTAGGGGTTAGCGGGGGCCGATTTTTAGAGACCCAGTACTTC
TRBJ2-7,TRBD2,once,TRBV28,CASSENRLAGISYEQYF,TGTGCCAGCAGTGAGAATCGACTAGCGGGAATCTCCTACGAGCAGTACTTC
TRBJ2-7,NA,NA,TRBV9,CASSATDKSTYEQYF,TGTGCCAGCAGCGCCACAGACAAGTCTACCTACGAGCAGTACTTC
TRBJ1-4,TRBD1,NA,TRBV28,CASTLSGTGWEKLFF,TGTGCCAGCACACTTTCCGGGACAGGGTGGGAAAAACTGTTTTTT
TRBJ1-4,TRBD1,NA,TRBV13,CASSLRDRVDEKLFF,TGTGCCAGCAGCTTACGAGACAGGGTGGATGAAAAACTGTTTTTT
TRBJ2-7,TRBD2,NA,TRBV7-2,CASSLGASGGIEQYF,TGTGCCAGCAGCTTAGGGGCTAGCGGGGGGATCGAGCAGTACTTC
TRBJ1-2,NA,NA,TRBV7-9,CASSLGTEFYGYTF,TGTGCCAGCAGCTTAGGTACGGAGTTCTATGGCTACACCTTC
TRBJ1-2,NA,NA,TRBV7-9,CASSEMQGRGGYTF,TGTGCCAGCAGCGAAATGCAGGGGCGCGGAGGCTACACCTTC
TRBJ2-7,NA,NA,TRBV14,CASSQRSGVKQYF,TGTGCCAGCAGCCAACGATCAGGGGTTAAGCAGTACTTC
TRBJ2-7,TRBD1,NA,TRBV7-9,CASSLEMYGAGTGYEQYF,TGTGCCAGCAGCTTAGAAATGTATGGCGCCGGGACAGGCTACGAGCAGTACTTC
TRBJ1-2,TRBD1,NA,TRBV7-9,CASSQTGGENGYTF,TGTGCCAGCAGCCAGACAGGGGGAGAGAATGGCTACACCTTC
TRBJ1-6,NA,NA,TRBV10-1,CASSECKEQTYNSPLHF,TGCGCCAGCAGTGAGTGTAAGGAACAGACCTATAATTCACCCCTCCACTTT
TRBJ2-7,NA,once,TRBV7-8,CASSWGRGTYEQYF,TGTGCCAGCAGCTGGGGTCGGGGAACCTACGAGCAGTACTTC